The 4 T cell receptor beta chains presented below share a single source sample, sequenced in a study of OX40 agonist ivuxolimab in advanced cancers. Using immunoSEQ multiplex PCR, the repertoire was profiled, and TCRdb retains in-frame clones only, with some absent. Among approximately 7,000 clones listed, roughly 77% were seen once. This specimen was CD4+ or CD8+ T cells sorted from blood, taken in a trial of the OX40 agonist ivuxolimab. The receptors shown here come from an adult with an advanced solid tumor such as melanoma, head and neck, liver or kidney cancer.

A few counts support this clone. This chain links TRBV18 with TRBJ1-5, with D perhaps TRBD1 (6 bases). The V gene lost 2 bases and the J gene lost 5 bases, with 16 bases spanning the gap. Germline V gene lookup returns CDR1 KGHSH and CDR2 LQKENI. The CDR3 runs to 16 residues. For the CDR3, the DNA is TGTGCCAGCTCACCAAGTGGCCAGGGGTCACATCAGCCCCAGCATTTT. Its protein is CASSPSGQGSHQPQHF.

This chain connects TRBV6-8 to TRBJ2-7, with TRBD2 identical over 7 bases. V shed 2 bases and J 4 bases; nucleotides not matched to a gene: 8. Germline V gene data show CDR1 as MNHGY and CDR2 as SAAAGT. This CDR3 spans 15 amino acids. The CDR3 nucleotides read TGTGCCAGCAGTTACACCGGGACTATAAGTTACGAGCAGTACTTC. Protein: CASSYTGTISYEQYF.

This clone was seen a few times. The chain joins TRBV7-9 to TRBJ2-7; 7 bases line up with TRBD2. V was clipped by 3 bases and J by 5 bases; unmatched bases: 7. This CDR3 contains 14 residues. The germline V gene has CDR1 SEHNR and CDR2 FQNEAQ (reference sequence). CDR3 sequence: CASSFTTSADEQYF. The CDR3, as DNA: TGTGCCAGCAGCTTTACTACTAGCGCCGACGAGCAGTACTTC. Together with reference TRBV7-9 and TRBJ2-7, the CDR3 gives the full variable domain: DTGVSQNPRHKITKRGQNVTFRCDPISEHNRLYWYRQTLGQGPEFLTYFQNEAQLEKSRLLSDRFSAERPKGSFSTLEIQRTEQGDSAMYLCASSFTTSADEQYFGPGTRLTVT.

This rearrangement joins TRBV4-2 to TRBJ1-1; D is ambiguous. The V end was cut by 0 bases, the J end by 0 bases, with 11 bases between. The CDR3 has 16 amino acids. Germline loops: CDR1 LGHNA, CDR2 YNFKEQ. The CDR3 reads CASSQDQGILNTEAFF. The CDR3 DNA is TGTGCCAGCAGCCAAGATCAAGGGATTCTGAACACTGAAGCTTTCTTT.